This T cell receptor (beta chain) was documented in a study of shared T cell receptors in the human thymus (dated by TCRdb to the early 2020s). Regarding the complete study: The study examined how self-reactive, shared T-cell receptor alpha chains are generated in the human thymus.

The library was generated by the immunoSEQ multiplex PCR assay. TCRdb took over this immuneACCESS table, retaining in-frame rearrangements with V and J assigned. Such tables are incomplete; in checked studies, under half of the missing clones stem from an unresolved V gene, and the remainder is unexplained. Counted in this sample were roughly 710,000 clones; 70% to 90% of them appeared once. Of the sample, around 0.0094% falls within the top ten clones. In this sample, this clone turned up once. Its antigen remains unidentified. There are no base qualities to consult, and no much larger clone falls within one base. The CDR3 measures 13 amino acids from cysteine to phenylalanine. Solely the CDR3 DNA is kept, with 39 bases framed from the first base. CDR1 MNHEY and CDR2 SVGAGI are derived from the germline V gene. V loses 7 bases, J loses 7 bases, and the germline ends lie 16 bases apart. This sample was shared with a second study, whose subject was human thymus T cells. As the second publication notes: The donors were immunologically healthy infants in Finland who had open corrective cardiac surgery for congenital heart defects. Thymus tissue was collected as surgical resects that were removed during corrective cardiac surgery. Usage of V and J gene segments appeared to be biased in both the thymic and the peripheral blood repertoires. The related research reported highly overlapping thymic TCR repertoires among unrelated individuals. The study characterized TCR alpha and beta repertoires from about 8 infant thymus samples and four related peripheral blood samples. Donor ages ranged from about 6 to 250 days, and the cohort comprised roughly 6 male and two female infants. Thymocytes were released mechanically from tissue and stored at -70 °C as pellets of about 9-32 million cells. A QIAsymphony instrument was used to extract genomic DNA from the frozen cell pellets. Using the immunoSEQ multiplex PCR assay, the TCRB and TCRAD loci were amplified from a standardized quantity of quality-controlled genomic DNA. Amplicons spanned the V(D)J region at a length sufficient to cover the CDR3 and identify V and J genes. The commercial immunoSEQ service was used to sequence amplicons on an Illumina platform. Primer bias and sequencing errors were corrected as previously described, and TCRAD and TCRB were defined on the basis of the IMGT database. The repertoires were analysed using immunoSEQ Analyzer 3.0 and VDJTools for basic statistics, V/J segment usage, diversity estimates, rarefaction and pairwise overlap. To estimate diversity, the Chao1, ChaoE, Efron-Thisted, Shannon and inverse Simpson indices were applied, and diversity was also estimated on datasets down-sampled to the smallest sample. Repertoire overlap used strict matching of CDR3 nucleotide sequence, V gene and J gene, with Jaccard-based multidimensional scaling clustering. On average, thymus samples yielded around 850,000 unique TCRB clonotypes, whereas blood samples yielded about 84,000.

In this chain, TRBV6-5 is recombined with TRBJ1-2; the D gene is perhaps TRBD1, on 5 matching bases. The sequence derives from a girl in the first two years of life with a congenital heart defect. Donor details come from another sample of the same person, matched by shared clones. The material sequenced was thymocytes. The CDR3 protein is CASTPAGGGGYTF. The DNA reads as follows: TGTGCCAGCACCCCGGCCGGCGGGGGTGGCTACACCTTC.